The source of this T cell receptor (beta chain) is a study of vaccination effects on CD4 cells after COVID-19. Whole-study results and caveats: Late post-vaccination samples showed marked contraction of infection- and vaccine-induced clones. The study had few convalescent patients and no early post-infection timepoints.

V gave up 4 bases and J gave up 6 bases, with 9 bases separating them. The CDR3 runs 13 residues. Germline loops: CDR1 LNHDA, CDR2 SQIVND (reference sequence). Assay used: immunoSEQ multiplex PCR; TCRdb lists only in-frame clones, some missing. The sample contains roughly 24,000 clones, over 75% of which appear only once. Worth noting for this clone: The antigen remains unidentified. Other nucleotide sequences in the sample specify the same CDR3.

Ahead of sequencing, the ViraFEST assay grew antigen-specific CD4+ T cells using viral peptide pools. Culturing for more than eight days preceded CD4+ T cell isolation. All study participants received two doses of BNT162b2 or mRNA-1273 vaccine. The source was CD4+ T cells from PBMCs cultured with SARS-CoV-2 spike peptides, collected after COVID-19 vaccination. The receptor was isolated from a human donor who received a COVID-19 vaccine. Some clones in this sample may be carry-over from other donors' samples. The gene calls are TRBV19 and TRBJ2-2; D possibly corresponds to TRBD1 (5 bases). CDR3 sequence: CASSRGQPGELFF. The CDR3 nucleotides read TGTGCCAGTAGTAGGGGCCAGCCCGGGGAGCTGTTTTTT.